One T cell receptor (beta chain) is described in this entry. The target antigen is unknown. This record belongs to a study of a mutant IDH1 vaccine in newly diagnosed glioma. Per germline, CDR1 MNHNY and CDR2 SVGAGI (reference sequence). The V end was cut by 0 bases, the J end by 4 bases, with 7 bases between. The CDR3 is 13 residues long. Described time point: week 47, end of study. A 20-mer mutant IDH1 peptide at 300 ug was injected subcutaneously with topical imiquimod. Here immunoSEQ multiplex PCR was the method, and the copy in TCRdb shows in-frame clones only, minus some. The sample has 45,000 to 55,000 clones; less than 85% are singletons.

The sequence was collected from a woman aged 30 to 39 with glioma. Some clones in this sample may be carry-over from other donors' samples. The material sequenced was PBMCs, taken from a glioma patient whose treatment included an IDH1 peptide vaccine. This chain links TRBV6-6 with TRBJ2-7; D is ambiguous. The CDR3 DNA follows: TGTGCCAGCAGTTACTCTCCCCTATACGAGCAGTACTTC. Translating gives CASSYSPLYEQYF.